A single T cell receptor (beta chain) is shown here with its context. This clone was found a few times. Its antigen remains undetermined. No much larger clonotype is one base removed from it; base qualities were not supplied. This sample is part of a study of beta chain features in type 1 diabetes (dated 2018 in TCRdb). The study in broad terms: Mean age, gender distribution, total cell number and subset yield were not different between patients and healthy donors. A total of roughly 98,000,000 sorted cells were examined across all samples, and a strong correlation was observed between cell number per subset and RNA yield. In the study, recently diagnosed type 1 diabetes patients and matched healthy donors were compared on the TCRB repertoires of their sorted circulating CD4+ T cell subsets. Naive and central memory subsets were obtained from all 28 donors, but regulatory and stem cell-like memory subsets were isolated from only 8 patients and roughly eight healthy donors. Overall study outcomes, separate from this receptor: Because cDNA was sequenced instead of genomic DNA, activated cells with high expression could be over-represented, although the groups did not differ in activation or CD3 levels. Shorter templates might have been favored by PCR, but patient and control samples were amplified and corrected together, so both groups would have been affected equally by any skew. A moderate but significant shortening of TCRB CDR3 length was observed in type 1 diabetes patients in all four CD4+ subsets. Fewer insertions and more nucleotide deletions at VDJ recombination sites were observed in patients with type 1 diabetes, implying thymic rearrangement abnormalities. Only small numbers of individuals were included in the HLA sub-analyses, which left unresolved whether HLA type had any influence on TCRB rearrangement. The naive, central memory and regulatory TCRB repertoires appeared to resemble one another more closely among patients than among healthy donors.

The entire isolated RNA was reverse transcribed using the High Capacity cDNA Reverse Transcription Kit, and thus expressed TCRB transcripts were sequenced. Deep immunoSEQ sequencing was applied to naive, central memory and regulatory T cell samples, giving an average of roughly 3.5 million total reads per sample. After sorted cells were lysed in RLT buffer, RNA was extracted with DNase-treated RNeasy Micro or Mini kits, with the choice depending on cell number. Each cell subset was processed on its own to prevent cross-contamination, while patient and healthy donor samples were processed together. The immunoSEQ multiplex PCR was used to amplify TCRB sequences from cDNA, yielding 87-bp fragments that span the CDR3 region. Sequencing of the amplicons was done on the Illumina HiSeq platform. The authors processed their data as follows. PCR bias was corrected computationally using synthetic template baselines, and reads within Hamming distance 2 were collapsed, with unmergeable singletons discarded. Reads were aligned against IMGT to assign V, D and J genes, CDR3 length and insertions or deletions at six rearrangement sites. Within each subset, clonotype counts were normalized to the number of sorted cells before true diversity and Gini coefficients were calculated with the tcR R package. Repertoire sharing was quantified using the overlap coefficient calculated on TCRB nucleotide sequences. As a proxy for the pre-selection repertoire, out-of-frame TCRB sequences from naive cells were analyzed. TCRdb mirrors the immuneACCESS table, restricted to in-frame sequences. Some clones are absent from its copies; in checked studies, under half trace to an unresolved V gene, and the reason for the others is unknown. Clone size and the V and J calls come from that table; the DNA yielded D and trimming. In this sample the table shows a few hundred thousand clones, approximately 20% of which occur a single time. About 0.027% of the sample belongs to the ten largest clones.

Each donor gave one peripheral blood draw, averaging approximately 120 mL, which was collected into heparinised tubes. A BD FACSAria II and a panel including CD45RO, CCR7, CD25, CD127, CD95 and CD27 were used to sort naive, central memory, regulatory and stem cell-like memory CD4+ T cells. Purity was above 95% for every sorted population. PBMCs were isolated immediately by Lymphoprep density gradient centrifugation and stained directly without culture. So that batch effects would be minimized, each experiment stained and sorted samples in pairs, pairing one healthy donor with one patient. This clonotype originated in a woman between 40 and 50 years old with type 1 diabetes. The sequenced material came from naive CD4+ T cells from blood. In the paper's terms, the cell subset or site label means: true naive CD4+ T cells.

Read as DNA, the sequence is TGCGCCAGCAGCTTACCGGGACAGGGGAGCTACGAGCAGTACTTC. This codes for CASSLPGQGSYEQYF. Rearrangement joined TRBV5-1 to TRBJ2-7; 10 junctional bases match TRBD1. Reading the germline V gene gives CDR1 SGHRS and CDR2 YFSETQ. From V the trimming removes 2 bases and from J it removes 3 bases, while the gene matches leave 5 bases of the junction unaccounted for. From the cysteine through the phenylalanine, the CDR3 covers 15 amino acids. The kept DNA is CDR3 alone, 45 bases in frame from the first base.